This T cell receptor beta chain came from a study of cytomegalovirus exposure and HLA in healthy donors. Study-wide results and limits: For most TCR beta V segments, an earlier analysis put the productive rate at about 90% or about 30% of the time. Immune exposure was documented only through CMV serostatus.

Trimming at V came to 0 bases and at J to 6 bases, leaving 5 bases not matched to a gene. Germline assignment: CDR1 SGHRS and CDR2 YFSETQ. The CDR3 is 15 amino acids. Use of 60 Vbeta and 13 Jbeta primers characterized the PCR. Per the study methods: Among the unique TCR beta chains that a later analysis counted, around 82 million in all, about 10 million were shared. Generated by immunoSEQ multiplex PCR, the TCRdb table keeps only in-frame clones and is missing some. From that table come the V and J calls and clone size; the DNA was used to work out D and trimming. This table holds 150,000 to 200,000 clones, 84% found once. Remarks on this clone: Its target is not known.

This chain connects TRBV5-1 to TRBJ2-2; 7 bases are shared with TRBD2. The TCR originated in a boy younger than 18 in good health and CMV-seronegative. Specimen: PBMCs. Here the CDR3 DNA reads TGCGCCAGCAGCTTGGCCGTGGGAGGGGCCGGGGAGCTGTTTTTT. Translation: CASSLAVGGAGELFF.